The 18 T cell receptor beta chains reported below all come from one sample, sequenced in a study of identical twins. TCRdb ran MiXCR on the 5' RACE reads and lists one entry per CDR3 protein. This sample has 420,000 or so distinct CDR3 sequences, with approximately 17% found just once. The sequenced sample consisted of naive T cells sorted from blood. These receptors were taken from a man aged 50-59 years in good health.

In its sample, this clonotype was seen a few times. J is TRBJ2-7 and V is TRBV12-3 or TRBV12-4; D call uncertain. V dropped 2 bases and J dropped 1 base, with 9 bases sitting between them. The CDR3 sequence is 14 residues long. The CDR3 bases are TGTGCCAGCAGTTTATGGGCCCTTTCCTACGAGCAGTACTTC. It encodes CASSLWALSYEQYF.

This clonotype was seen more than once but under ten times. The CDR3 region has the DNA TGCAGTGCTAGAGGAGGTAGCGGGGGTCAAGAGACCCAGTACTTC. This encodes CSARGGSGGQETQYF. The genes are TRBV20-1 and TRBJ2-5; 9 bases are shared with TRBD2. Germline CDR1 is DFQATT and CDR2 is SNEGSKA (reference sequence). J was trimmed by 2 bases and V by 1 base; bases with no gene match: 5. CDR3 length equals 15 residues.

Ten or more counts support this clonotype. V usage is TRBV5-1 and J usage is TRBJ2-4; 8 nucleotides align to TRBD2. V lost 4 bases and J lost 5; bases outside the gene matches: 5. The germline gives CDR1 SGHRS, CDR2 YFSETQ. The CDR3 has 14 amino acids. The DNA for the CDR3 is TGCGCCAGCAGCCCCAGCGGGGGCGAAAACATTCAGTACTTC. This translates into CASSPSGGENIQYF.

The chain employs TRBV4-3 and TRBJ2-7; 8 bases fit TRBD1. The V gene end was trimmed by 4 bases and the J gene end by 0 bases; junction bases not matched to a gene: 17. Germline assignment: CDR1 LGHNA and CDR2 YSLEER. The CDR3 covers 19 residues. The CDR3 DNA reads as TGCGCCAGCAGCCCAGACAGGGGCGTTCTGACAGCCAACTCCTACGAGCAGTACTTC. Translating gives CASSPDRGVLTANSYEQYF.

In its sample, this clonotype was seen many times. The V call is TRBV5-1, the J call TRBJ2-1; D gene uncertain. This CDR3 is built from 12 residues. V was pared by 0 bases and J by 8 bases, with 6 bases between. Germline V CDR1 and CDR2: SGHRS, YFSETQ. The CDR3 DNA sequence: TGCGCCAGCAGCTTGGGAAGCTATGAGCAGTTCTTC. Translating it yields CASSLGSYEQFF.

This clonotype was seen more than once but under ten times. The rearrangement joins TRBV19 to TRBJ2-2; 7 bases align to TRBD1. Germline CDR1 LNHDA, CDR2 SQIVND (reference sequence). J gave up 4 bases and V 1 base, and 3 bases lay outside the gene matches. CDR3 length: 15 amino acids. The CDR3 sequence: CASSIAYRGTGELFF. The CDR3 DNA is TGTGCCAGTAGTATAGCGTACAGGGGCACCGGGGAGCTGTTTTTT.

The sample holds a few counts of this clonotype. The V and J genes are TRBV9 and TRBJ2-3, with 9 bases that match TRBD2. CDR1 and CDR2 (germline): SGDLS, YYNGEE. J was trimmed by 0 bases and V by 2 bases; bases with no gene match: 4. The CDR3 runs 16 residues. The CDR3 DNA follows: TGTGCCAGCAGCGTCTGGCGGGGGGGAAGCACAGATACGCAGTATTTT. Residues: CASSVWRGGSTDTQYF. The full variable domain, its missing parts supplied by reference TRBV9 and TRBJ2-3, is DSGVTQTPKHLITATGQRVTLRCSPRSGDLSVYWYQQSLDQGLQFLIQYYNGEERAKGNILERFSAQQFPDLHSELNLSSLELGDSALYFCASSVWRGGSTDTQYFGPGTRLTVL.

This clonotype was seen ten or more times. The chain uses TRBV6-5 and TRBJ2-2, with D unresolved. Germline values: CDR1 MNHEY, CDR2 SVGAGI. The CDR3 has 13 amino acids. The V end lost 5 bases, the J end lost 6 bases, and 10 bases lay between the germline ends. CDR3 nucleotides: TGTGCCAGCAGTCTACTCCGGGCCGGGGAGCTGTTTTTT. It encodes CASSLLRAGELFF.

The V gene is TRBV4-3, the J gene TRBJ2-7; D is ambiguous. This CDR3 contains 15 residues. The germline V gene encodes CDR1 LGHNA and CDR2 YSLEER. Trimming took off 1 base at V and 3 bases at J, with 13 bases between the two ends. CDR3: CASSQALPVRYEQYF. In nucleotides, the CDR3 is TGCGCCAGCAGCCAAGCACTCCCGGTTCGCTACGAGCAGTACTTC.

Only a few counts were recorded for this clonotype. The chain links TRBV25-1 to TRBJ1-5; D is possibly TRBD1 (5 bases). The CDR3 covers 15 residues. V shed 2 bases and J shed 2 bases, with 10 bases lying between them. Germline loops: CDR1 MGHDK, CDR2 SYGVNS. CDR3 amino acids: CASSEGGLGNQPQHF. CDR3 bases: TGTGCCAGCAGTGAAGGGGGACTTGGCAATCAGCCCCAGCATTTT.

J is TRBJ2-7 and V is TRBV28; possible D gene TRBD1, 6 bases. V was pared by 7 bases and J by 2 bases, with 12 bases between. The germline V gene encodes CDR1 MDHEN and CDR2 SYDVKM. The CDR3 has 13 amino acids. The CDR3 sequence is CASKETGPYEQYF. The CDR3 nucleotides read TGTGCCAGCAAGGAAACAGGGCCCTACGAGCAGTACTTC.

This clonotype showed up many times. The genes are TRBV29-1 and TRBJ2-7, with D possibly TRBD2 on 5 matching bases. CDR1 and CDR2 (germline): SQVTM, ANQGSEA. The CDR3 runs to 12 residues. Trimming took 3 bases from V and 5 from J, leaving 11 bases between them. CDR3 loop: CSVEGRSDEQYF. CDR3 in DNA: TGCAGCGTTGAGGGGAGATCAGACGAGCAGTACTTC.

The rearrangement uses TRBV5-1 and TRBJ2-1, with D possibly matching TRBD2 (7 bases). The length of the CDR3 is 15 residues. CDR1 and CDR2 (germline): SGHRS, YFSETQ. V was cut by 4 bases and J by 4 bases, with 15 bases left in between. The CDR3 sequence is CASSLGGGRYNEQFF. The CDR3 DNA reads as TGCGCCAGCAGCCTGGGAGGGGGGAGATACAATGAGCAGTTCTTC.

This clonotype was detected many times. The chain carries TRBV5-1 and TRBJ2-7; TRBD2 aligns across 8 bases. This CDR3 comprises 14 residues. Germline trimming cut 6 bases from V and 4 bases from J; bases unmatched to any gene: 9. Germline-derived CDR1 and CDR2 are SGHRS and YFSETQ. The CDR3 reads CASTRGGGVYEQYF. In DNA, the CDR3 is TGCGCCAGCACCCGGGGGGGCGGTGTATACGAGCAGTACTTC.

Ten or more counts support this clonotype. The chain carries TRBV9 and TRBJ2-1; TRBD2 matches at 7 bases. V was pared by 2 bases and J by 3 bases, with 2 bases of the junction left unmatched. CDR3 size: 14 residues. Germline lookup yields CDR1 SGDLS and CDR2 YYNGEE. The DNA of the CDR3 is TGTGCCAGCAGCGTTGGGGGGGGCTACAATGAGCAGTTCTTC. It codes for CASSVGGGYNEQFF.

With respect to this clonotype: Given a much more abundant clone one base away, this may be a read error. The chain couples TRBV3-1 to TRBJ2-1, with 13 positions matching TRBD2. Germline lookup yields CDR1 LGHDT and CDR2 YNNKEL (reference sequence). Germline trimming cut 6 bases from V and 4 bases from J; bases unmatched to any gene: 9. The CDR3 is made up of 17 amino acids. The CDR3 DNA is TGTGCCAGCAGTCGGACTAGCGGGAGAGGGCAATACAATGAGCAGTTCTTC. Encoded protein: CASSRTSGRGQYNEQFF.

The V and J genes are TRBV19 and TRBJ2-7; 7 positions agree with TRBD1. Per germline, CDR1 LNHDA and CDR2 SQIVND (reference sequence). V shed 7 bases, J shed 0 bases, and the junction held 6 bases outside the gene matches. CDR3 length: 14 residues. CDR3 in DNA: TGTGCCAGTACTCCGGGACAGACCTCCTACGAGCAGTACTTC. Protein: CASTPGQTSYEQYF.

This clonotype was found many times. The V and J genes are TRBV5-1 and TRBJ2-7; maybe TRBD1 (5 bases). V shed 3 bases and J shed 3 bases, with 13 bases lying between them. CDR1 is SGHRS, CDR2 YFSETQ, per germline. The CDR3 has 14 residues. The CDR3 nucleotides read TGCGCCAGCAGCTGGGCCAGTGGACACTACGAGCAGTACTTC. Its translation: CASSWASGHYEQYF.